This T cell receptor (beta chain) was sequenced in a study of CD4 and CD8 cells across lung adenocarcinoma regions. Samples came from patients with localized non-small cell lung adenocarcinoma. V dropped 8 bases and J dropped 4 bases, with 8 bases sitting between them. Per the germline V gene, CDR1 is MNHNS and CDR2 is SASEGT. CDR3 length equals 11 residues. TCRdb re-derived calls from the PCR reads in MiXCR, one entry per CDR3 protein. The data show 12,000 or so distinct CDR3 sequences, approximately 53% seen once. In its sample, this clonotype ranks as medium-sized. This TCR came from a female donor with lung adenocarcinoma. The CD4 and CD8 labels of this study may be unreliable. The sample comprised CD8+ T cells from the center of a lung tumor. The chain has TRBV6-1 and TRBJ2-5, with D hard to call. DNA of the CDR3: TGTGCCAGCCTATTCGTAGAGACCCAGTACTTC. This encodes CASLFVETQYF.